These 17 T cell receptor beta chains share one sample of origin, sequenced in a study of T-cell reconstitution after alpha-beta-depleted transplantation in children. A TCRbeta library incorporating unique molecular identifiers was prepared. TCRdb independently ran MiXCR on the PCR reads; one entry per CDR3 protein. The sample yields some 500,000 distinct CDR3 sequences, around 19% seen once. The sample in question was PBMCs from the stem cell graft donor, obtained from the stem cell graft. The receptors were sampled from a human donor who donated a stem cell graft to a child with acute lymphoblastic leukemia.

The rearrangement links TRBV14 to TRBJ2-1; D gene unclear. Germline CDR1 and CDR2: SGHDN and FVKESK. This CDR3 spans 15 amino acids. V was shortened by 4 bases and J by 0 bases, with 10 bases between the two germline ends. CDR3 in DNA: TGTGCCAGCAGCCGACGCGCCGTCTCCTACAATGAGCAGTTCTTC. It translates to CASSRRAVSYNEQFF. Combining the CDR3 with reference TRBV14 and TRBJ2-1 gives the whole variable domain EAGVTQFPSHSVIEKGQTVTLRCDPISGHDNLYWYRRVMGKEIKFLLHFVKESKQDESGMPNNRFLAERTGGTYSTLKVQPAELEDSGVYFCASSRRAVSYNEQFFGPGTRLTVL.

This rearrangement joins TRBV12-3 or TRBV12-4 to TRBJ1-1; a possible D gene is TRBD1 (5 bases). Trimming took 5 bases from V and 4 from J, leaving 14 bases between them. There are 14 residues in the CDR3. The CDR3 spells CASSTAGRRTEAFF. The CDR3 DNA is TGTGCCAGCAGTACTGCAGGGAGGCGCACTGAAGCTTTCTTT.

This clonotype was seen a few times. This sequence joins TRBV5-5 and TRBJ2-1; 13 bases agree with TRBD2. From germline, CDR1 is SGHKS and CDR2 YYEKEE (reference sequence). Unmatched junction bases numbered 9, after V lost 7 bases and J lost 5 bases. The CDR3 has 16 amino acids. This CDR3 reads CASSGLAGVLNNEQFF. Written as DNA, the CDR3 is TGTGCCAGCTCAGGACTAGCGGGAGTTCTGAACAATGAGCAGTTCTTC.

The chain is built from TRBV20-1 and TRBJ1-1; D is undetermined. V was clipped by 2 bases and J by 7 bases, with 20 bases between them. Germline assignment: CDR1 DFQATT and CDR2 SNEGSKA (reference sequence). The CDR3 spans 15 residues. The CDR3 region has the DNA TGCAGTGCTAGAAAGCGGCCATCGACACACGTTGAAGCTTTCTTT. It translates to CSARKRPSTHVEAFF.

This clonotype was seen repeatedly, ten times or more. The chain employs TRBV5-1 and TRBJ2-1; 14 positions agree with TRBD2. From germline, CDR1 is SGHRS and CDR2 YFSETQ. Unmatched junction bases numbered 4, after V lost 4 bases and J lost 1 base. The CDR3 is 17 amino acids. In nucleotides, the CDR3 is TGCGCCAGCAGCGTGGGACTAGCGGGAGATTCCTACAATGAGCAGTTCTTC. Translated, it gives CASSVGLAGDSYNEQFF.

This clonotype was counted between two and nine times. The V call is TRBV25-1, the J call TRBJ2-2; D gene unclear. Germline V gene data show CDR1 as MGHDK and CDR2 as SYGVNS. V was clipped by 1 base and J by 0 bases, with 6 bases between them. This CDR3 contains 15 residues. This CDR3 reads CASSEWIPNTGELFF. The CDR3, as DNA: TGTGCCAGCAGTGAATGGATCCCGAACACCGGGGAGCTGTTTTTT.

The chain's CDR3 is CSATLAGSDTQYF. Here the CDR3 DNA reads TGCAGTGCTACTCTAGCGGGATCAGATACGCAGTATTTT. The chain recombines TRBV20-1 with TRBJ2-3; 9 bases align to TRBD2. V was pared by 4 bases and J by 4 bases, with 3 bases of the junction left unmatched. This CDR3 has 13 amino acids. CDR1 and CDR2 (germline): DFQATT, SNEGSKA (reference sequence).

This clonotype occurred many times. The chain has TRBV10-1 and TRBJ1-5; 12 bases fit TRBD1. The CDR3 is made up of 14 amino acids. Germline CDR1 is WNHNN and CDR2 is SYGVQD (reference sequence). The J segment lost 5 bases and the V segment lost 9 bases, leaving 5 bases of the junction unmatched. CDR3: CARPGQGAHQPQHF. In DNA form, the CDR3 reads TGCGCCAGACCGGGACAGGGGGCGCATCAGCCCCAGCATTTT.

This sequence joins TRBV12-3 or TRBV12-4 and TRBJ2-5; 12 nucleotides align to TRBD1. V gave up 3 bases and J gave up 1 base; unmatched junction bases: 6. The CDR3 totals 17 residues. CDR3 amino acids: CASSFSLGQGAQETQYF. In DNA, the CDR3 is TGTGCCAGCAGTTTTAGCCTGGGACAGGGGGCCCAAGAGACCCAGTACTTC.

V usage is TRBV29-1 and J usage is TRBJ1-5; D unresolved. V was trimmed by 1 base and J by 11 bases, leaving 9 bases between them. CDR1 and CDR2 (germline): SQVTM, ANQGSEA. The CDR3 length is 11 residues. CDR3 region: CSVEGLGTQHF. DNA of the CDR3: TGCAGCGTTGAAGGCCTCGGGACCCAGCATTTT.

The rearrangement links TRBV5-5 to TRBJ1-5, with D possibly being TRBD1 (6 bases). Trimming took off 4 bases at V and 0 bases at J, with 14 bases between the two ends. This CDR3 region has 16 residues. Germline assignment: CDR1 SGHKS and CDR2 YYEKEE (reference sequence). The DNA for the CDR3 is TGTGCCAGCAGCCCTAGCGGGACAAATAGCAATCAGCCCCAGCATTTT. It specifies CASSPSGTNSNQPQHF.

V usage is TRBV11-2 and J usage is TRBJ2-1, with 9 bases matching TRBD2. The J segment lost 5 bases and the V segment lost 4 bases, leaving 9 bases of the junction unmatched. There are 16 residues in the CDR3. CDR1 and CDR2 from the germline V gene are SGHAT and FQNNGV. CDR3 sequence reads: CASSSRSASGNNEQFF. The CDR3 DNA reads as TGTGCCAGCAGCTCCAGGTCCGCTAGCGGGAACAATGAGCAGTTCTTC.

V usage is TRBV3-1 and J usage is TRBJ1-2; no clear D gene. Trimming shortened V by 5 bases and J by 3 bases, and 13 bases separated the two germline ends. Per germline, CDR1 LGHDT and CDR2 YNNKEL (reference sequence). The CDR3 loop spans 14 amino acids. CDR3 bases: TGTGCCAGCAGCAATGACCGGGCCTACTATGGCTACACCTTC. It specifies CASSNDRAYYGYTF.

This clonotype was observed a few times. The J gene is TRBJ1-2, the V gene TRBV4-1; 10 positions match TRBD1. The CDR3 spans 17 residues. The germline V gene has CDR1 MGHRA and CDR2 YSYEKL. Unmatched junction bases numbered 16, after V lost 4 bases and J lost 8 bases. Written as DNA, the CDR3 is TGCGCCAGCAGCCTTACAAGCCCCAGACAGGGGGCGGGCGGCTACACCTTC. Protein product: CASSLTSPRQGAGGYTF.

This clonotype was observed a handful of times. The rearrangement joins TRBV27 to TRBJ2-1; TRBD2 might be the D (6 bases). CDR1 and CDR2 (germline): MNHEY, SMNVEV (reference sequence). Trimming took off 5 bases at V and 5 bases at J, with 16 bases between the two ends. The CDR3 length is 15 residues. The CDR3 is CASSLWGEAHNEQFF. DNA for the CDR3: TGTGCCAGCAGTCTATGGGGGGAGGCCCACAATGAGCAGTTCTTC.

The table lists this clonotype with a few counts. A read error may produce the germline difference seen at one junction end. The rearrangement uses TRBV12-3 or TRBV12-4 and TRBJ1-3; no clear D. This CDR3 comprises 11 residues. The CDR3 DNA sequence: TGTGCCAGCAGTTTATCCAGATCCTTCAATTTT. Translated, it gives CASSLSRSFNF.

The chain recombines TRBV18 with TRBJ1-2; D may be TRBD1 (5 bases). The germline V gene has CDR1 KGHSH and CDR2 LQKENI. The V end lost 2 bases, the J end lost 5 bases, and 18 bases lay between the germline ends. This CDR3 has 16 residues. The CDR3 here is CASSPDHTGPIYGYTF. In nucleotides, the CDR3 is TGTGCCAGCTCACCAGATCATACGGGACCGATTTATGGCTACACCTTC.